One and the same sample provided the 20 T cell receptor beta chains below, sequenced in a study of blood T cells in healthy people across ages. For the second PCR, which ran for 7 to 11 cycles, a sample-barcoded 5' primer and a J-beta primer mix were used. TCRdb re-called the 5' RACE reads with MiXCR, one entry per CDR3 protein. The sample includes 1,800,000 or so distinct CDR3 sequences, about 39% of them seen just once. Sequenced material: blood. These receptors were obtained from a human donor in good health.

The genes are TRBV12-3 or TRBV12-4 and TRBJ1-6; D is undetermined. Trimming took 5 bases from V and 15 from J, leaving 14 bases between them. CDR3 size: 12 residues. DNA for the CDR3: TGTGCCAGCAGTGCCGGGAGCCTCCTCCTCCACTTT. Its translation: CASSAGSLLLHF.

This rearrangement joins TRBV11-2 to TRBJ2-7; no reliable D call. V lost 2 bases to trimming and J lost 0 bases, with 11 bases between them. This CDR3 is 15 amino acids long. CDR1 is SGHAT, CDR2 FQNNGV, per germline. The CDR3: CASSLTVSSSYEQYF. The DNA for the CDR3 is TGTGCCAGCAGCTTAACGGTCTCCTCCTCCTACGAGCAGTACTTC.

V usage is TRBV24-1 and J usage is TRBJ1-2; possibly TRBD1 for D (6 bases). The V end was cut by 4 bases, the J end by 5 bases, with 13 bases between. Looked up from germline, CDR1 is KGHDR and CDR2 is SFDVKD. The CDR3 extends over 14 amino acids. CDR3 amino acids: CATSEPGAEYGYTF. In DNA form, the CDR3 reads TGTGCCACCAGTGAACCAGGGGCTGAATATGGCTACACCTTC.

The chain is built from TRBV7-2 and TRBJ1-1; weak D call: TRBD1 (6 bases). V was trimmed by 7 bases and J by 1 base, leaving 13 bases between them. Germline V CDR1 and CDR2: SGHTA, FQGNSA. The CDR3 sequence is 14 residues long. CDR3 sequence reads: CASNVRTENTEAFF. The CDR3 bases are TGTGCCAGCAACGTCCGGACAGAGAACACTGAAGCTTTCTTT.

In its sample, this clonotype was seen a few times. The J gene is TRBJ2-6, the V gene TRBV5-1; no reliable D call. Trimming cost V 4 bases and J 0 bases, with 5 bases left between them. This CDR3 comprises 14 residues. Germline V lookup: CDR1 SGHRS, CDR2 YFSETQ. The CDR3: CASSDDSGANVLTF. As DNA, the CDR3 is TGCGCCAGCAGCGACGACTCTGGGGCCAACGTCCTGACTTTC. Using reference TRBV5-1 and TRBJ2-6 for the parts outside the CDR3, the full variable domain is KAGVTQTPRYLIKTRGQQVTLSCSPISGHRSVSWYQQTPGQGLQFLFEYFSETQRNKGNFPGRFSGRQFSNSRSEMNVSTLELGDSALYLCASSDDSGANVLTFGAGSRLTVL.

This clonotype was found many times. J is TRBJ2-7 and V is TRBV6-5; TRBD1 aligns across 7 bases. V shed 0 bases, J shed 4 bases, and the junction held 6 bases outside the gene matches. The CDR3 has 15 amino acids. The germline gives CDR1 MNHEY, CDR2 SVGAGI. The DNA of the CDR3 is TGTGCCAGCAGTTACTCGGGACAGAAAGATTACGAGCAGTACTTC. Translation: CASSYSGQKDYEQYF.

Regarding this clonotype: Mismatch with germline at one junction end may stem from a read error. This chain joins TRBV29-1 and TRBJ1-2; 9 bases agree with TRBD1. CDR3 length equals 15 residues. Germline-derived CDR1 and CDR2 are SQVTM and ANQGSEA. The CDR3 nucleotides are TGCAGCGTCGATAATAAAGGGACAGGGAACTATGACTACACCTTC. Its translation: CSVDNKGTGNYDYTF. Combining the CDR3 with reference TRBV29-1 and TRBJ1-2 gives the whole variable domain SAVISQKPSRDICQRGTSLTIQCQVDSQVTMMFWYRQQPGQSLTLIATANQGSEATYESGFVIDKFPISRPNLTFSTLTVSNMSPEDSSIYLCSVDNKGTGNYDYTFGSGTRLTVV.

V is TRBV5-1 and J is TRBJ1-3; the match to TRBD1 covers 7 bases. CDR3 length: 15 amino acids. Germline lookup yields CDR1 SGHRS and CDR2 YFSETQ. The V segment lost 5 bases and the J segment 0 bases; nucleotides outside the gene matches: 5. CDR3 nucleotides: TGCGCCAGCAGGGGGACAGTCAACTCTGGAAACACCATATATTTT. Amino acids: CASRGTVNSGNTIYF.

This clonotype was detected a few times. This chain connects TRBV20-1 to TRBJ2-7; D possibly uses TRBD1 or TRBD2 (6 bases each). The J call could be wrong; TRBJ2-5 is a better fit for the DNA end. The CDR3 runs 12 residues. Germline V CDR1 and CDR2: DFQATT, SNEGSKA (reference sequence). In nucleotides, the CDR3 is TGCAGTGCTCCAAGGGGGGAAGAGACCCAGTACTTC. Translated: CSAPRGEETQYF.

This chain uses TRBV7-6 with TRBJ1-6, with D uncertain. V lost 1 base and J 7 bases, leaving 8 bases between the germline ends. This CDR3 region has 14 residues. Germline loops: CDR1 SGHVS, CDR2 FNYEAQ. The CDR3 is CASSLGTENSPLHF. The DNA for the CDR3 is TGTGCCAGCAGCTTAGGGACGGAGAATTCACCCCTCCACTTT.

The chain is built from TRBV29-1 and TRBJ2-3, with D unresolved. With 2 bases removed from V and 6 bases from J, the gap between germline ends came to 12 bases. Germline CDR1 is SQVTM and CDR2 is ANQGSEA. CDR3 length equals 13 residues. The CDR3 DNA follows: TGCAGCGTTGAAAGGGTATTGTACGATACGCAGTATTTT. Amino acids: CSVERVLYDTQYF.

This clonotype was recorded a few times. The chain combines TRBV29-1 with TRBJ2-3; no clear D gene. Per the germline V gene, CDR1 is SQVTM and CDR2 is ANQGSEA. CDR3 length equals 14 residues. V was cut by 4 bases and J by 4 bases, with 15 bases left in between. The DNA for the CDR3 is TGCAGCGTTGCGATCGGTGGAAGAGCAGATACGCAGTATTTT. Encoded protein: CSVAIGGRADTQYF.

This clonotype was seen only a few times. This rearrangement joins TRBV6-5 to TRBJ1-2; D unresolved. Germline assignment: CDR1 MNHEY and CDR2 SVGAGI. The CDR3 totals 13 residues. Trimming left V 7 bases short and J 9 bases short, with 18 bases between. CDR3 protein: CASIPHSGRSYTF. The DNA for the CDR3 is TGTGCCAGCATCCCCCATTCCGGCAGGAGCTACACCTTC.

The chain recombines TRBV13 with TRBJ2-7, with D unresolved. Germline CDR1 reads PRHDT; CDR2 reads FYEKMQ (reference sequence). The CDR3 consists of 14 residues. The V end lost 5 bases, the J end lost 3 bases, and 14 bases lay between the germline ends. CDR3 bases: TGTGCCAGCAGCGTAAATAGCCGCAACTACGAGCAGTACTTC. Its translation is CASSVNSRNYEQYF.

This CDR3 reads CASSQITRGKGPEAFF. The DNA for the CDR3 is TGCGCCAGCAGCCAAATAACCCGGGGGAAGGGCCCTGAAGCTTTCTTT. This rearrangement joins TRBV4-1 to TRBJ1-1, with a weak D call TRBD1 (5 bases). Trimming shortened V by 2 bases and J by 6 bases, and 19 bases separated the two germline ends. The CDR3 has 16 amino acids. Looked up from germline, CDR1 is MGHRA and CDR2 is YSYEKL.

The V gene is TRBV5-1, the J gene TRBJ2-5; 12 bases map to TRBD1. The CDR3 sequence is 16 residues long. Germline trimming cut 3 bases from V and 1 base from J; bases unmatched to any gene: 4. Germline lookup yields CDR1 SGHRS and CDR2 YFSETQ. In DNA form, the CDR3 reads TGCGCCAGCAGCTCCGGGACAGGGGGCTCCCAAGAGACCCAGTACTTC. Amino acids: CASSSGTGGSQETQYF.

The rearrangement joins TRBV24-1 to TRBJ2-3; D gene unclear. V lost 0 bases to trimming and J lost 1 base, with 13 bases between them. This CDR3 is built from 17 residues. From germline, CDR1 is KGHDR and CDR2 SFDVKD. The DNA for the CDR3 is TGTGCCACCAGTGATTTGTTTGGGCGGAGTGGCACAGATACGCAGTATTTT. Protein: CATSDLFGRSGTDTQYF.

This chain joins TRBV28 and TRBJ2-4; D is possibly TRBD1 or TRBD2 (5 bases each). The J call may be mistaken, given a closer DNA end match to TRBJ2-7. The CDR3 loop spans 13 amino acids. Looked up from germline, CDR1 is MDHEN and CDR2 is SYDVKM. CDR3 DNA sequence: TGTGCCAGCCAAACGAGGGGAACCTACGAGCAGTACTTC. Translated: CASQTRGTYEQYF.

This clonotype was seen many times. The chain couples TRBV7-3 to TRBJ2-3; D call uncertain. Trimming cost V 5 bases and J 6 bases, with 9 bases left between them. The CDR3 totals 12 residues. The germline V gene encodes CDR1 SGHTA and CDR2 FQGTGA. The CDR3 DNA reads TGTGCCAGCAGCCCCGATGGCGATACGCAGTATTTT. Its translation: CASSPDGDTQYF.

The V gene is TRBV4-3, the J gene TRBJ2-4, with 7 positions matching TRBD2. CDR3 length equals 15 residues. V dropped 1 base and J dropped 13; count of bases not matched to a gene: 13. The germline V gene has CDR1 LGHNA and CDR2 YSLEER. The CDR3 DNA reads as TGCGCCAGCAGCCAAGTGCGGGGGAGTGGTAGGGAGCAGTACTTC. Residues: CASSQVRGSGREQYF.